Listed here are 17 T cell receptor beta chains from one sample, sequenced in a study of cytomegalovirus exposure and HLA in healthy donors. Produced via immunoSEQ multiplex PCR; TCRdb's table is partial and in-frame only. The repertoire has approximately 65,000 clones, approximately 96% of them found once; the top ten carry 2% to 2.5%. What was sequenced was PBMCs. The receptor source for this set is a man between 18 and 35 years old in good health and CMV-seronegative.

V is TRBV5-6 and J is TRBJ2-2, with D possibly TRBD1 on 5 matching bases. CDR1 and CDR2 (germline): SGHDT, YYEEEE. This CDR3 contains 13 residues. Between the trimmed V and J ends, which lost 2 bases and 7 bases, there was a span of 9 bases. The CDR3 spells CASSFPGFGELFF. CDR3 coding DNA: TGTGCCAGCAGCTTCCCAGGGTTCGGGGAGCTGTTTTTT.

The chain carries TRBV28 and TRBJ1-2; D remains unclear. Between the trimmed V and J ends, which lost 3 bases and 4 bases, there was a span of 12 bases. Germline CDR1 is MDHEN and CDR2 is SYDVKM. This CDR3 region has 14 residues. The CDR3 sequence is CASSFAQSLYGYTF. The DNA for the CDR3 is TGTGCCAGCAGTTTTGCACAGTCCCTCTATGGCTACACCTTC.

The CDR3 DNA follows: TGTGCCAGCCGTCCGACAGCAACTAATGAAAAACTGTTTTTT. Its protein product is CASRPTATNEKLFF. The chain links TRBV6-5 to TRBJ1-4, with TRBD1 as a possible D gene (5 bases). V lost 8 bases to trimming and J lost 0 bases, with 10 bases between them. This CDR3 contains 14 residues. Germline values: CDR1 MNHEY, CDR2 SVGAGI.

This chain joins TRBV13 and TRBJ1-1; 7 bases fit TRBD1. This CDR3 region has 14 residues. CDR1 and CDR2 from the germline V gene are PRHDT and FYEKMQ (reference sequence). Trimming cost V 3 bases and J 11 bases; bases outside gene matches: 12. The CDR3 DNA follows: TGTGCCAGCAGCTTCACCAACACAGGGGCGGCCGCTTTCTTT. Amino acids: CASSFTNTGAAAFF.

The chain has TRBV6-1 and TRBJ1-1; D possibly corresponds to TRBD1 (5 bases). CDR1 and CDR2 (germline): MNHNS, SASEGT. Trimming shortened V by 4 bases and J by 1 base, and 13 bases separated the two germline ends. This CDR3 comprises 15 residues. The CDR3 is CASSGIGQKNTEAFF. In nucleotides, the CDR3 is TGTGCCAGCAGTGGAATCGGACAAAAGAACACTGAAGCTTTCTTT.

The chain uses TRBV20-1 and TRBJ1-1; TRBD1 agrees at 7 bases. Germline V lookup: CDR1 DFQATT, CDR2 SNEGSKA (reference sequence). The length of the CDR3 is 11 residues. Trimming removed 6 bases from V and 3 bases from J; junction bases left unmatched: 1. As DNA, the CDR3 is TGCAGTGCGACAGGGTACACTGAAGCTTTCTTT. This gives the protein CSATGYTEAFF.

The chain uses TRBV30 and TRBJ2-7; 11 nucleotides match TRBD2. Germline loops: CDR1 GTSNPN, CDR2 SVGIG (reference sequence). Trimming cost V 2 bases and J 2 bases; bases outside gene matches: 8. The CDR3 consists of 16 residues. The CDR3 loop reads CAWSILAGGPPYEQYF. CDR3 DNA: TGTGCCTGGAGTATCTTAGCGGGAGGGCCTCCCTACGAGCAGTACTTC.

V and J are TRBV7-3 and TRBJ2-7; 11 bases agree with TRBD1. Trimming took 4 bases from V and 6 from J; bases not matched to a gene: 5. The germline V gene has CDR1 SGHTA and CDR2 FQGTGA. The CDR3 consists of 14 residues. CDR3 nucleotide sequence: TGTGCCAGCAGCTCAACCGGGACAGGGGGCGAGCAGTACTTC. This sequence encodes CASSSTGTGGEQYF.

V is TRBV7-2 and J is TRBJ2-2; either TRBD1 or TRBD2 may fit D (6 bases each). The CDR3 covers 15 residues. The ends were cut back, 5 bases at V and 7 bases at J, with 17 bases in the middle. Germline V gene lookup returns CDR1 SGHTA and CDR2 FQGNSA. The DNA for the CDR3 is TGTGCCAGCAGCCTAGGGGGTCAGGGAGGCGGGGAGCTGTTTTTT. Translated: CASSLGGQGGGELFF.

The DNA of the CDR3 is TGTGCCATCAGTGAGAACCAGGAGCAGTTCTTC. Encoded protein: CAISENQEQFF. The genes are TRBV10-3 and TRBJ2-1, with D unclear. V gave up 2 bases and J gave up 10 bases, with 6 bases separating them. The V gene's germline CDR1 is ENHRY and CDR2 SYGVKD. The CDR3 spans 11 residues.

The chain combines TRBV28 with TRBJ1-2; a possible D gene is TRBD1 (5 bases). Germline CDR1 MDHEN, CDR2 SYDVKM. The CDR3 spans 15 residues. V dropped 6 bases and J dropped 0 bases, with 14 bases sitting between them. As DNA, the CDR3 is TGTGCCAGCAGAGGAGGGACGACGGCTAACTATGGCTACACCTTC. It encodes CASRGGTTANYGYTF.

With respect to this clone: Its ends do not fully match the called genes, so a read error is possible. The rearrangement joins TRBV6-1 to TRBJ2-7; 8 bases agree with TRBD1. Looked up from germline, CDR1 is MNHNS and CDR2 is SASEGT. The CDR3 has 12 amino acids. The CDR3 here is CASSEDLDRVLF. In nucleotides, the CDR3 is TGTGCCAGCAGTGAAGATTTGGACAGGGTTCTCTTC.

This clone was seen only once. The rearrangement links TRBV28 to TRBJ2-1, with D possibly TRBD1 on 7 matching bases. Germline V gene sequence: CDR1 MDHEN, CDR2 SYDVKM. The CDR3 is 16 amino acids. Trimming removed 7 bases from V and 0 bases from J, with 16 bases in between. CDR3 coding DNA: TGTGCCAGCACCACAAGGCGGGACAGCTCCTACAATGAGCAGTTCTTC. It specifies CASTTRRDSSYNEQFF. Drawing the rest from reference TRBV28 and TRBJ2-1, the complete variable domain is DVKVTQSSRYLVKRTGEKVFLECVQDMDHENMFWYRQDPGLGLRLIYFSYDVKMKEKGDIPEGYSVSREKKERFSLILESASTNQTSMYLCASTTRRDSSYNEQFFGPGTRLTVL.

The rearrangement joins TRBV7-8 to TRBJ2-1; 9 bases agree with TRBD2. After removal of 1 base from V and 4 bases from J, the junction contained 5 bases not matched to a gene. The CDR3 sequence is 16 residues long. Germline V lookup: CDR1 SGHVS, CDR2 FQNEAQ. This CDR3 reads CASSLGAGGLYNEQFF. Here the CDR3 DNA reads TGTGCCAGCAGCTTAGGCGCGGGAGGGCTTTACAATGAGCAGTTCTTC.

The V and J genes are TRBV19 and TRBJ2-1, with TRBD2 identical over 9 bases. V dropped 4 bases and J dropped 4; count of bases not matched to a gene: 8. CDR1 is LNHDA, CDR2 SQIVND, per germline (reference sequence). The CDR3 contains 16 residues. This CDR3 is CASSSLGSGSYNEQFF. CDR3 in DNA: TGTGCCAGTAGTAGCCTTGGTAGCGGGAGTTACAATGAGCAGTTCTTC.

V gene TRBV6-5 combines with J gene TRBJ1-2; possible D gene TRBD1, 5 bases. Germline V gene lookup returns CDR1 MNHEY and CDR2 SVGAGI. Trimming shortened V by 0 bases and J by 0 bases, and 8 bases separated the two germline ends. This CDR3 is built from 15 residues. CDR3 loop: CASSYSPTANYGYTF. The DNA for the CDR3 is TGTGCCAGCAGTTACTCTCCGACAGCTAACTATGGCTACACCTTC.

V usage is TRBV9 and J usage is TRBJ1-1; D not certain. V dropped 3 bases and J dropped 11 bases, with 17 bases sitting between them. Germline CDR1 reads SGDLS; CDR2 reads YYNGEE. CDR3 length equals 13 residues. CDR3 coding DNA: TGTGCCAGCAGCGGAACACCCAACTGGGCGGCTTTCTTT. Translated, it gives CASSGTPNWAAFF.